This TCR beta chain was obtained from a study of tissue T cells after allogeneic stem cell transplantation. Using immunoSEQ multiplex PCR, the repertoire was profiled, and TCRdb retains in-frame clones only, with some absent. This repertoire shows approximately 3,500 clones, approximately 45% found once; its top ten account for around a quarter. Study observations and caveats: Motif-based clustering found tissue-specific repertoire signatures shared across patients, though few clones were shared. Which tissue TCRs were alloreactive or antigen-specific was not determined. Some clones might be persisting host cells. The patient cohort was small and clinically heterogeneous, with limited sampling depth.

As for time point: mouse harvest day 14 after allogeneic transplant. The graft held 10^6 splenic CD5+ T cells and 10^7 T-cell-depleted bone marrow cells. On this clone: Its antigen is unidentified. Mouse germline and gene names are used. The read finishes 1 residue shy of the CDR3 end, and the germline J gene is used to complete it.

Germline V lookup: CDR1 SGHSA, CDR2 FRNQAP. CDR3 length equals 14 residues. Trimming shortened V by 2 bases and J by 3 bases, and 7 bases separated the two germline ends. This TCR was sampled from a female BALB/c mouse given C57BL/6 T cells with graft-versus-host disease after an allogeneic hematopoietic cell transplant. Sequenced: gut tissue. The chain recombines TRBV16 with TRBJ1-4; D possibly corresponds to TRBD1 (5 bases). The CDR3: CASSLRTTNERLFF. Partial CDR3 DNA: TGTGCAAGCAGCTTAAGGACAACCAACGAAAGATTATTT.